The clone carrying this T cell receptor beta chain was counted at least ten times. What it recognizes is unknown. This sample is drawn from a study of human T cells and chemical hapten exposure. TCRdb independently ran MiXCR on the RACE reads; one entry per CDR3 protein. The sample lists under 450,000 distinct CDR3 sequences, about 4.8% occurring once. The CDR3 contains 13 residues. Germline CDR1 and CDR2: SNHLY and FYNNEI. V was clipped by 5 bases and J by 2 bases, with 7 bases between them. Study findings and constraints: Sensitizing with DPC caused no change in TCRs above 1 in 1000 frequency.

The time point was: patch test 1, 2 weeks after DPC sensitization. Treatment reported: therapeutic diphenylcyclopropenone sensitization with weekly scalp DPC. Alopecia patients between 18 and 70 years old and suitable for DPC were used as donors. The sequencing used whole blood, collected in connection with sensitization to the hapten diphenylcyclopropenone (DPC). The chain uses TRBV2 and TRBJ1-3; no clear D gene. The source of this sequence is a woman between 50 and 59 years old with alopecia areata. Some clones in this sample may be carry-over from other donors' samples. Written as DNA, the CDR3 is TGTGCCAGCAGTCAACAAACTGGAAACACCATATATTTT. This gives the protein CASSQQTGNTIYF.